The 5 T cell receptor beta chains reported below all come from one sample, sequenced in a study of T cell clonality in common variable immunodeficiency. Study findings and constraints: Fewer deletions and N-nucleotide insertions were reportedly seen in common variable immunodeficiency TCR beta sequences.

Method: immunoSEQ multiplex PCR; TCRdb's copy keeps in-frame clones and lacks some. This sample carries 15,000 to 20,000 clones, none of them present only once. Antigens of these TCRs are unknown. Sequencing was performed on peripheral blood mononuclear cells. The receptors come from a human donor with common variable immunodeficiency.

Details on this clone: The read terminates 3 residues ahead of where the CDR3 ends, so the germline J gene completes it. The V and J genes are TRBV5-4 and TRBJ2-7, with a weak D call TRBD2 (6 bases). The CDR3 spans 12 residues. With 2 bases removed from V and 5 bases from J, the gap between germline ends came to 8 bases. Germline-derived CDR1 and CDR2 are SGHNT and YYREEE (reference sequence). CDR3 region: CASSFGTHEQYF. The covered CDR3 bases are TGTGCCAGCAGCTTTGGGACTCACGAG.

A note on this clone: The sequence runs out 3 residues before the end of the CDR3; the remainder is reconstructed from the germline J gene. This sequence joins TRBV2 and TRBJ1-5; D unclear. V was cut by 5 bases and J by 1 base, with 18 bases left in between. CDR1 and CDR2 (germline): SNHLY, FYNNEI. CDR3 length: 17 amino acids. The CDR3 bases that were read are TGTGCCAGCAGTCAAAGCGGCGGAATTTTAAGCAATCAGCCC. Its protein is CASSQSGGILSNQP. The full-length CDR3 reads as CASSQSGGILSNQPQHF.

Only a few counts were recorded for this clone. With the read ending 3 residues before the CDR3 end, the germline J gene is used to fill in that end. The chain links TRBV6-1 to TRBJ1-1, with 11 bases aligning to TRBD1. Per germline, CDR1 MNHNS and CDR2 SASEGT. J gave up 5 bases and V 5 bases, and 10 bases lay outside the gene matches. This CDR3 region has 16 residues. The part of the CDR3 DNA that was read is TGTGCCAGCAGTAAAGGACAGGGGGCTGGGTGGACTGAA. Its protein product is CASSKGQGAGWTE. The entire CDR3 reads CASSKGQGAGWTEAFF.

Many counts were recorded for this clone. The part of the CDR3 DNA that was read is TGTGCCAGTAGTTATGTAGCGGGAGATTTCAATGAG. Translating gives CASSYVAGDFNE. The entire CDR3 is CASSYVAGDFNEQFF. The chain couples TRBV19 to TRBJ2-1; 9 bases align to TRBD2. The missing CDR3 end, 3 residues past where the read stops, is filled in from the germline J gene. Unmatched junction bases numbered 8, after V lost 5 bases and J lost 6 bases. This CDR3 region has 15 residues. CDR1 and CDR2 (germline): LNHDA, SQIVND (reference sequence).

Points on this clone: The read terminates 3 residues before the CDR3 end, so the remaining end is supplied by the germline J gene. The V and J genes are TRBV18 and TRBJ2-1; D ambiguous. The V gene lost 3 bases and the J gene lost 7 bases, with 13 bases spanning the gap. The CDR3 consists of 14 residues. Per germline, CDR1 KGHSH and CDR2 LQKENI. The CDR3 region is CASSPVRNRNEQFF. The CDR3 bases that were read are TGTGCCAGCTCACCTGTCAGGAATCGTAATGAG.